One sample yielded the 31 T cell receptor beta chains listed below, sequenced in a study of blood T cell repertoires in COVID-19. Measured with immunoSEQ multiplex PCR; TCRdb has only the in-frame clones, and not every one. The data hold a few hundred thousand clones, with around 86% observed a single time. The material sequenced was peripheral blood. The receptors stem from a man aged 50-60 years with acute or convalescent COVID-19.

The J gene is TRBJ1-1, the V gene TRBV5-1; no clear D. This CDR3 has 13 amino acids. Germline V gene data show CDR1 as SGHRS and CDR2 as YFSETQ. Deletions cut 4 bases from V and 1 base from J, with 8 bases between. CDR3 sequence reads: CASSPTENTEAFF. The CDR3 DNA reads as TGCGCCAGCAGCCCCACAGAGAACACTGAAGCTTTCTTT.

This clone was detected only a few times. This chain uses TRBV7-9 with TRBJ1-1, with D possibly being TRBD1 (6 bases). CDR1 and CDR2 (germline): SEHNR, FQNEAQ (reference sequence). With 5 bases removed from V and 5 bases from J, the gap between germline ends came to 18 bases. This CDR3 contains 15 residues. The CDR3 here is CASSITGLGTTEAFF. As DNA, the CDR3 is TGTGCCAGCAGCATTACAGGGCTCGGTACGACTGAAGCTTTCTTT.

The chain joins TRBV18 to TRBJ1-1; possible D gene TRBD1, 6 bases. This CDR3 is 18 amino acids long. The V gene lost 2 bases and the J gene lost 0 bases, with 19 bases spanning the gap. CDR1 is KGHSH, CDR2 LQKENI, per germline. Written as DNA, the CDR3 is TGTGCCAGCTCACCAGTTCTAGGGGGTAGAGGGATGAACACTGAAGCTTTCTTT. Protein sequence: CASSPVLGGRGMNTEAFF.

The J gene is TRBJ2-3, the V gene TRBV12-5, with TRBD2 matching 9 bases. CDR1 is LGHNT and CDR2 is FRNRAP in the germline V gene. Germline trimming cut 1 base from V and 3 bases from J; bases unmatched to any gene: 2. This CDR3 is built from 15 residues. The CDR3 DNA reads TGTGCTAGTGGTTTGGGTAGCGGGGGTACAGATACGCAGTATTTT. Its translation is CASGLGSGGTDTQYF. Full variable domain (outside the CDR3, taken from reference TRBV12-5 and TRBJ2-3): DARVTQTPRHKVTEMGQEVTMRCQPILGHNTVFWYRQTMMQGLELLAYFRNRAPLDDSGMPKDRFSAEMPDATLATLKIQPSEPRDSAVYFCASGLGSGGTDTQYFGPGTRLTVL.

The chain combines TRBV19 with TRBJ2-1; 7 nucleotides agree with TRBD2. Germline-derived CDR1 and CDR2 are LNHDA and SQIVND (reference sequence). V lost 7 bases and J lost 11; bases outside the gene matches: 14. The CDR3 is 14 amino acids. DNA of the CDR3: TGTGCCAGTAAAGAGGGCCCACTAGCGCCCAAGCAGTTCTTC. It translates to CASKEGPLAPKQFF.

This sequence joins TRBV7-9 and TRBJ2-3, with a tentative D call TRBD1 (6 bases). CDR1 and CDR2 from the germline V gene are SEHNR and FQNEAQ (reference sequence). Trimming cost V 0 bases and J 2 bases, with 9 bases left between them. The CDR3 has 15 amino acids. The CDR3 loop reads CASSLAGATTDTQYF. The CDR3 coding sequence is TGTGCCAGCAGCTTAGCGGGGGCCACCACAGATACGCAGTATTTT. The variable domain in full, completed from reference TRBV7-9 and TRBJ2-3, reads DTGVSQNPRHKITKRGQNVTFRCDPISEHNRLYWYRQTLGQGPEFLTYFQNEAQLEKSRLLSDRFSAERPKGSFSTLEIQRTEQGDSAMYLCASSLAGATTDTQYFGPGTRLTVL.

The chain has TRBV27 and TRBJ1-4; D remains unclear. Germline V lookup: CDR1 MNHEY, CDR2 SMNVEV (reference sequence). The ends were cut back, 6 bases at V and 7 bases at J, with 15 bases in the middle. The CDR3 loop spans 14 amino acids. The CDR3 region has the DNA TGTGCCAGCAGCCGTCCAGGAGGAATTGAAAAACTGTTTTTT. The encoded protein is CASSRPGGIEKLFF.

The chain has TRBV6-5 and TRBJ2-7; TRBD1 matches 7 bases. Germline CDR1 and CDR2: MNHEY and SVGAGI. The CDR3 has 16 residues. The junction had 11 bases not matched to a gene; V was cut back by 0 bases and J by 6 bases. Here the CDR3 reads CASSYSVTGLSSEQYF. The CDR3 DNA reads TGTGCCAGCAGTTACTCCGTGACAGGGTTGTCATCCGAGCAGTACTTC.

The J gene is TRBJ2-4, the V gene TRBV6-5; the D gene is possibly TRBD1 (6 bases). This CDR3 has 14 residues. CDR1 and CDR2 (germline): MNHEY, SVGAGI. Trimming took off 6 bases at V and 7 bases at J, with 16 bases between the two ends. CDR3 amino acids: CASRPWGGGNIQYF. DNA for the CDR3: TGTGCCAGCAGACCCTGGGGTGGGGGCAACATTCAGTACTTC.

The chain recombines TRBV7-9 with TRBJ1-1, with a tentative D call TRBD1 (5 bases). Germline loops: CDR1 SEHNR, CDR2 FQNEAQ (reference sequence). This CDR3 has 14 residues. Trimming took off 8 bases at V and 4 bases at J, with 17 bases between the two ends. As DNA, the CDR3 is TGTGCCAGCGGATCGGAGGGGCTTGCCACTGAAGCTTTCTTT. Its protein product is CASGSEGLATEAFF.

This rearrangement joins TRBV6-5 to TRBJ1-5, with D tentatively TRBD1 (5 bases). V lost 4 bases and J lost 2, with 15 bases in between. CDR1 and CDR2 from the germline V gene are MNHEY and SVGAGI. CDR3 length equals 16 residues. DNA for the CDR3: TGTGCCAGCAGTTCCGGGACTGCGCGAGGCAATCAGCCCCAGCATTTT. It yields the protein CASSSGTARGNQPQHF.

The chain is built from TRBV18 and TRBJ2-5; 9 nucleotides align to TRBD2. CDR1 and CDR2 (germline): KGHSH, LQKENI. The V gene end was trimmed by 2 bases and the J gene end by 5 bases; junction bases not matched to a gene: 6. The CDR3 contains 15 residues. CDR3 loop: CASSPRGLASETQYF. The CDR3 DNA is TGTGCCAGCTCACCAAGGGGACTAGCATCGGAGACCCAGTACTTC.

The chain carries TRBV6-5 and TRBJ1-5; the match to TRBD1 covers 7 bases. The germline CDR1 and CDR2 sequences are MNHEY and SVGAGI. V was clipped by 4 bases and J by 5 bases; unmatched bases: 5. This CDR3 is 14 amino acids long. The CDR3 nucleotides read TGTGCCAGCAGTTCCCGACAGGGCGATCAGCCCCAGCATTTT. Translated, it gives CASSSRQGDQPQHF.

The chain has TRBV6-6 and TRBJ1-5; D gene ambiguous. Germline V lookup: CDR1 MNHNY, CDR2 SVGAGI (reference sequence). This CDR3 has 12 residues. V was pared by 5 bases and J by 7 bases, with 9 bases between. The CDR3 region has the DNA TGTGCCAGCAGTCTTACAGCCCAGCCCCAGCATTTT. Protein sequence: CASSLTAQPQHF.

The chain links TRBV14 to TRBJ1-3, with unresolved D. Per germline, CDR1 SGHDN and CDR2 FVKESK. The CDR3 has 13 amino acids. The ends were cut back, 4 bases at V and 1 base at J, with 5 bases in the middle. CDR3 sequence (DNA): TGTGCCAGCAGCCGCGGATCTGGAAACACCATATATTTT. Translated: CASSRGSGNTIYF.

The chain links TRBV5-6 to TRBJ1-1, with TRBD1 matching over 7 bases. The V gene end was trimmed by 7 bases and the J gene end by 1 base; junction bases not matched to a gene: 10. The germline CDR1 and CDR2 sequences are SGHDT and YYEEEE. The CDR3 contains 15 residues. This chain's CDR3 is CASGSTGARNTEAFF. The DNA of the CDR3 is TGTGCCAGCGGATCTACAGGGGCGAGGAACACTGAAGCTTTCTTT.

A word on this clone: This likely comes from a read error, as the CDR3 has no conserved phenylalanine or tryptophan at its end. No DNA is shown, since the ends of the CDR3 on it are uncertain; the CDR3 is the one TCRdb lists. The CDR3 spells CASSEVGGHRL. The chain carries TRBV6-1 and TRBJ1-1. The CDR3 contains 11 residues when both ends are counted. Germline V gene lookup returns CDR1 MNHNS and CDR2 SASEGT.

CDR3 DNA: TGTGCCTGGAGCACACTCCTCGGGGAGCCCCAGCATTTT. This codes for CAWSTLLGEPQHF. The V call is TRBV30, the J call TRBJ1-5; D is uncertain. The V gene's germline CDR1 is GTSNPN and CDR2 SVGIG (reference sequence). The CDR3 runs to 13 residues. Trimming cost V 3 bases and J 8 bases, with 14 bases left between them.

The chain is built from TRBV14 and TRBJ1-1; 8 nucleotides align to TRBD1. The J segment lost 2 bases and the V segment lost 4 bases, leaving 6 bases of the junction unmatched. In germline, CDR1 is SGHDN, CDR2 FVKESK. The CDR3 has 15 amino acids. CDR3 DNA: TGTGCCAGCAGCCGGTCTGGACAGGGCAACACTGAAGCTTTCTTT. Translation gives CASSRSGQGNTEAFF.

The chain recombines TRBV6-5 with TRBJ1-2; a weak D match, TRBD1 (5 bases). The germline CDR1 and CDR2 sequences are MNHEY and SVGAGI. This CDR3 spans 12 amino acids. V was pared by 5 bases and J by 4 bases, with 8 bases between. The CDR3, as DNA: TGTGCCAGCAGTACGGGGGGCTATGGCTACACCTTC. Translation: CASSTGGYGYTF.

The rearrangement uses TRBV9 and TRBJ1-2; TRBD1 might be the D (6 bases). The germline V gene has CDR1 SGDLS and CDR2 YYNGEE. The CDR3 sequence is 17 residues long. The V and J ends lost 4 bases and 4 bases respectively, with 23 bases between them. DNA of the CDR3: TGTGCCAGCAGCCTCTCGCGGGGGGGCGGACCCTTCTATGGCTACACCTTC. Encoded protein: CASSLSRGGGPFYGYTF.

This chain joins TRBV5-1 and TRBJ1-5; D gene unclear. CDR3 length: 15 amino acids. The germline gives CDR1 SGHRS, CDR2 YFSETQ. V lost 2 bases and J lost 1, with 10 bases in between. The CDR3 protein is CASSFTTGSNQPQHF. The CDR3 nucleotides read TGCGCCAGCAGCTTTACAACGGGGAGCAATCAGCCCCAGCATTTT.

In its sample, this clone was seen a few times. The chain uses TRBV10-3 and TRBJ1-1, with 8 bases fitting TRBD1. The V gene end was trimmed by 6 bases and the J gene end by 4 bases; junction bases not matched to a gene: 4. This CDR3 spans 13 amino acids. CDR1 ENHRY and CDR2 SYGVKD come from the germline V gene. The CDR3, as DNA: TGTGCCATCAGGACAGGGGTGGCCACTGAAGCTTTCTTT. As protein: CAIRTGVATEAFF.

This chain links TRBV30 with TRBJ1-3; D call uncertain. Germline V lookup: CDR1 GTSNPN, CDR2 SVGIG (reference sequence). This CDR3 is built from 13 residues. Trimming cost V 0 bases and J 4 bases, with 7 bases left between them. The CDR3 coding sequence is TGTGCCTGGAGTGTACTGCCGGGAAACACCATATATTTT. The encoded protein is CAWSVLPGNTIYF. Filled out from reference TRBV30 and TRBJ1-3, the complete variable domain reads SQTIHQWPATLVQPVGSPLSLECTVEGTSNPNLYWYRQAAGRGLQLLFYSVGIGQISSEVPQNLSASRPQDRQFILSSKKLLLSDSGFYLCAWSVLPGNTIYFGEGSWLTVV.

This chain's CDR3 is CASSLARGVYEQYF. CDR3 DNA: TGCGCCAGCAGCTTGGCTCGAGGTGTCTACGAGCAGTACTTC. The J gene is TRBJ2-7, the V gene TRBV5-1; unclear D gene. With 0 bases removed from V and 3 bases from J, the gap between germline ends came to 10 bases. The CDR3 contains 14 residues. In germline, CDR1 is SGHRS, CDR2 YFSETQ.

CDR3 sequence reads: CASIGTGYSNQPQHF. The CDR3 nucleotides are TGTGCCAGTATAGGCACAGGATATAGCAATCAGCCCCAGCATTTT. The chain is built from TRBV19 and TRBJ1-5, with D possibly matching TRBD1 (5 bases). The CDR3 contains 15 residues. Germline CDR1 reads LNHDA; CDR2 reads SQIVND (reference sequence). Trimming left V 7 bases short and J 0 bases short, with 13 bases between.

This chain connects TRBV6-6 to TRBJ1-4; D is uncertain. Germline assignment: CDR1 MNHNY and CDR2 SVGAGI (reference sequence). V lost 8 bases and J 2 bases, leaving 6 bases between the germline ends. The CDR3 is 12 residues long. The CDR3 DNA sequence: TGTGCCAGCTGCGTGACTAATGAAAAACTGTTTTTT. It yields the protein CASCVTNEKLFF.

This clone was detected a few times. The gene calls are TRBV20-1 and TRBJ2-1; 11 bases are a match to TRBD2. The CDR3 loop spans 14 amino acids. Germline V CDR1 and CDR2: DFQATT, SNEGSKA (reference sequence). Germline trimming cut 3 bases from V and 11 bases from J; bases unmatched to any gene: 9. The CDR3 here is CSASPTSGGSKQFF. DNA for the CDR3: TGCAGTGCTAGTCCCACTAGCGGGGGATCCAAGCAGTTCTTC.

The chain is built from TRBV19 and TRBJ2-1; 8 bases align to TRBD2. Germline CDR1 is LNHDA and CDR2 is SQIVND (reference sequence). This CDR3 contains 14 residues. With 4 bases clipped from V and 12 bases from J, the junction kept 11 bases outside the gene matches. Written as DNA, the CDR3 is TGTGCCAGTAGTACAGCGGGGGCCCAACCGACGCAGTTCTTC. It encodes CASSTAGAQPTQFF.

The CDR3 nucleotides are TGCGCCAGCAGCTTGTCCCTCAGGGGCGGCGGCACAGATACGCAGTATTTT. Translation: CASSLSLRGGGTDTQYF. The chain has TRBV5-1 and TRBJ2-3, with D possibly TRBD1 on 6 matching bases. The V end was cut by 1 base, the J end by 1 base, with 16 bases between. From germline, CDR1 is SGHRS and CDR2 YFSETQ. The CDR3 runs to 17 residues.

This rearrangement joins TRBV4-1 to TRBJ1-6; 9 nucleotides line up with TRBD1. The trim removed 2 bases at V and 7 bases at J, leaving 3 bases unmatched. The V gene's germline CDR1 is MGHRA and CDR2 YSYEKL. The CDR3 runs 15 residues. The CDR3 protein is CASSQIDRGNSPLHF. DNA of the CDR3: TGCGCCAGCAGCCAAATTGACAGGGGGAATTCACCCCTCCACTTT.